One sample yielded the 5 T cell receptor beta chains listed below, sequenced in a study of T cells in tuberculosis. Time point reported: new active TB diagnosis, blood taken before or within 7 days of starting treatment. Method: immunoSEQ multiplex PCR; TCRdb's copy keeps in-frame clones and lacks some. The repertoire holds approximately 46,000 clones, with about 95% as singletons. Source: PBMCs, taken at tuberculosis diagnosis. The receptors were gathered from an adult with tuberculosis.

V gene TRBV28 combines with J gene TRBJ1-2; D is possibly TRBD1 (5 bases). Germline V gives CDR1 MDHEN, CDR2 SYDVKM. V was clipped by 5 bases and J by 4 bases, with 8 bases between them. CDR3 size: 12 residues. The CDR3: CASSQGLYGYTF. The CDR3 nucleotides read TGTGCCAGCAGTCAGGGCCTCTATGGCTACACCTTC.

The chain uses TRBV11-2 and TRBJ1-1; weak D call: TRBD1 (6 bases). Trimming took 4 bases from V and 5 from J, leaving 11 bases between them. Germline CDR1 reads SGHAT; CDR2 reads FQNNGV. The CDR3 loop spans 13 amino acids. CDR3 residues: CASSYREGTEAFF. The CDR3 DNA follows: TGTGCCAGCAGCTACAGGGAGGGGACTGAAGCTTTCTTT.

CDR3 sequence: CATATGWSDTQYF. The CDR3 DNA follows: TGTGCCACTGCGACAGGGTGGTCAGATACGCAGTATTTT. V is TRBV19 and J is TRBJ2-3; TRBD1 matches at 7 bases. The germline gives CDR1 LNHDA, CDR2 SQIVND (reference sequence). The CDR3 consists of 13 residues. V trimming: 10 bases; J trimming: 4 bases; junction bases outside the gene matches: 8.

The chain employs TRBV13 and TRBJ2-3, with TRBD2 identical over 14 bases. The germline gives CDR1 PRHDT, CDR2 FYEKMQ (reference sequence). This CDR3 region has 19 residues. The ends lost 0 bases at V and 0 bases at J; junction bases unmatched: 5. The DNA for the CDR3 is TGTGCCAGCAGCTTAGGCCCCGGACTAGCGGGAGGAAGCACAGATACGCAGTATTTT. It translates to CASSLGPGLAGGSTDTQYF.

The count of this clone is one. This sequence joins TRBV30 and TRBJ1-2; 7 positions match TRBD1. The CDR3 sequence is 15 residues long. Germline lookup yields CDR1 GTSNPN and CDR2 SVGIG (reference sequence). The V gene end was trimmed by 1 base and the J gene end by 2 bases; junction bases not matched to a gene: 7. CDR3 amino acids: CAWSAIGQENYGYTF. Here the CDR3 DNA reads TGTGCCTGGAGTGCGATCGGACAGGAGAACTATGGCTACACCTTC.